A single TCR beta chain is shown here with its context. Its antigen remains undetermined. There are no base qualities to consult, and no much larger clone falls within one base. The EasySep Human CD8+ T Cell Enrichment Kit was used on day 10 to isolate CD8+ T cells from every culture. This sample was taken from a study of CD8 T cell repertoires and HIV-1 epitope variants (TCRdb year 2020). A note on the overall study: T cells were stimulated in separate culture wells with each of twenty-five peptides representing autologous and known Gag and Nef epitope variants. A CMV, EBV and flu peptide pool, the Ebola AY9 epitope as negative control, and a no-peptide well were included as control conditions. The epitopes tested covered three Gag epitope families plus Nef HW9 and YT9. Using the EasySep Human T Cell Enrichment Kit, T cells were enriched and then co-cultured with an equal number of autologous T cell-negative cells acting as antigen-presenting cells. Cultures were maintained for approximately ten days in IMDM with gentamicin, and half-media changes adding IL-2, IL-7 and IL-15 were performed on days 3 and 7. An aliquot of 1M T cells was set aside as an uncultured baseline condition, separate from the approximately 83 T cell cultures. A total of over 65 T cell cultures were run, with each culture condition done in triplicate except for one peptide, which was done in duplicate.

The research as a whole found: Five clonotypes recognized the Nef KF9 family and one clonotype recognized the HW9 family, while no responses were seen to the TAALDMSHF plasma variant. About 10 antigen-specific TCR beta clonotypes were identified, of which more than 5 appeared to be cross-reactive for autologous or known escape epitope variants. The assay identified only TCR beta chains and indicated proliferation in response to antigen, without indicating T cell function or cytokine profile.

Sequencing of TCR beta CDR3 regions was done on the immunoSEQ platform at survey depth. The QIAamp DNA micro kit was used to extract genomic DNA from every cultured and uncultured CD8+ T cell population. As for the original processing: Any sample with under 5,000 productive reads was excluded, and this exclusion removed about 6.5% of the roughly 75 cultures stimulated with HIV peptides. Sequences were trimmed to CDR3 by a MANAFEST web app, and nonproductive sequences, CDR3s under 5 amino acids, and sequences not starting with C or ending with F/W were removed. To count as antigen-specific, a clonotype had to be expanded in at least 2 of 3 replicates compared with the no-peptide control at FDR 0.01, and only within one epitope family. Specific clonotypes also needed at least fivefold higher frequency than in wells stimulated with peptides from other epitope families. Held by TCRdb, this immuneACCESS table contains in-frame sequences only and omits some clones. Under half of the omission traces to an unresolved V gene where checked; the cause of the rest is unknown. That table supplies the V and J calls and clone size; D and trimming were determined from the DNA. The sample table shows fewer than 4,000 clones, and under 80% are seen once. Less than 50% of the sample is in the top ten clones.

V gives up 1 base and J gives up 8 bases, and the segment between their germline ends measures 9 bases. Spanning cysteine to phenylalanine, the CDR3 consists of 13 amino acids. Only the CDR3 DNA is retained, 39 bases long and in frame from the first base. CDR1 SEHNR and CDR2 FQNEAQ were looked up in the germline V gene (reference sequence). The chain uses TRBV7-9 and TRBJ2-1; TRBD1 is a weak D gene call, 5 bases matching. The sample taken for sequencing was cultured CD8+ T cells derived from PBMCs. The clonotype was recovered from a male donor with HIV. The encoded CDR3 is CASSLVSRDEQFF. Here is the DNA: TGTGCCAGCAGCTTAGTTAGCAGGGATGAGCAGTTCTTC.